This T cell receptor (beta chain) was captured by sequencing in a study of tumor-infiltrating lymphocytes in primary liver carcinoma. As for the study in general: The patients comprised men and women between the ages of 30 and 69 years.

A primer matching the constant region was used to make TCR beta cDNA from approximately 0.55 ug of total RNA. Libraries for TCR beta were built through three nested multiplex PCR rounds, which together made up a slightly modified ARM-PCR procedure. For around 11 cycles apiece, the opening two PCR rounds ran with TRBV1-TRBV30 forward primers and a C-beta reverse primer. TCRdb called the multiplex PCR reads again in MiXCR, with one record for every CDR3 protein. The profile shows about 320,000 distinct CDR3 sequences, 65% of them singletons. Concerning this clonotype: The antigen remains undetermined.

Alongside blood RNA obtained from unsorted whole blood, germline DNA was also extracted. These patients lived with chronic HBV infection and had never been treated. V shed 4 bases and J shed 5 bases, with 19 bases lying between them. The CDR3 totals 16 residues. The V gene's germline CDR1 is SGHVS and CDR2 FQNEAQ. Study results and caveats: Significantly greater top-250-clone fractions characterized tumors relative to blood (p = 0.039). Tumor region pairs shared more overlap than did tumor-adjacent and tumor-blood pairs.

This rearrangement joins TRBV7-8 to TRBJ2-3, with D hard to call. Sequenced material: peripheral blood. This sequence was found in a man aged 35 to 55 with primary liver carcinoma and hepatitis B virus infection. The CDR3: CASSSPSIGFRDTQYF. The DNA for the CDR3 is TGTGCCAGCAGCTCACCTTCTATAGGGTTCAGAGATACGCAGTATTTT.